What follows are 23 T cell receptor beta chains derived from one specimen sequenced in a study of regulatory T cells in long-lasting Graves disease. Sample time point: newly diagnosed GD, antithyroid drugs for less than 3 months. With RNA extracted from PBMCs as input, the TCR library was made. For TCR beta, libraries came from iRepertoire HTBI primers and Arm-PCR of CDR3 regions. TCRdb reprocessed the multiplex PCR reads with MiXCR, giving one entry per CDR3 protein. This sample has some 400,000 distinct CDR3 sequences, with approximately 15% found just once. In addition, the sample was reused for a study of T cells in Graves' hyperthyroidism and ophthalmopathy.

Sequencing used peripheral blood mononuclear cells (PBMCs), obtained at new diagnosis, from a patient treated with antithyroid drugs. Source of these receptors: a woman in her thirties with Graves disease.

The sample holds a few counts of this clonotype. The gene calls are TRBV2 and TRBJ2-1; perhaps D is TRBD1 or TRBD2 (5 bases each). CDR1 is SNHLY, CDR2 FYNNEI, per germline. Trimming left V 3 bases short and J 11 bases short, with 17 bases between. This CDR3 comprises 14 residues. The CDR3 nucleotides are TGTGCCAGCAGTGAGACGAATTCGGGGCCCAAGCAGTTCTTC. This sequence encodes CASSETNSGPKQFF. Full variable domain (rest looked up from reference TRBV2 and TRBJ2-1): EPEVTQTPSHQVTQMGQEVILRCVPISNHLYFYWYRQILGQKVEFLVSFYNNEISEKSEIFDDQFSVERPDGSNFTLKIRSTKLEDSAMYFCASSETNSGPKQFFGPGTRLTVL.

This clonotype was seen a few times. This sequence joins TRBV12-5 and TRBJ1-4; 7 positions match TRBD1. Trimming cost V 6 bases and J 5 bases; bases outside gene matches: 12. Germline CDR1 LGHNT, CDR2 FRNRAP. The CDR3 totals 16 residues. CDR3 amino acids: CASGDLRGQKNEKLFF. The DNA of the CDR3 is TGTGCTAGTGGAGATCTCCGGGGACAGAAAAATGAAAAACTGTTTTTT.

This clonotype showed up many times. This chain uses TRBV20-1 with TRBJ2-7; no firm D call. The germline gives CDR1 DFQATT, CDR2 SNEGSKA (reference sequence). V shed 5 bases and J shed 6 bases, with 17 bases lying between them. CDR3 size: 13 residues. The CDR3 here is CSAGPFGVPEQYF. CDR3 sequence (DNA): TGCAGTGCTGGCCCTTTTGGGGTCCCCGAGCAGTACTTC.

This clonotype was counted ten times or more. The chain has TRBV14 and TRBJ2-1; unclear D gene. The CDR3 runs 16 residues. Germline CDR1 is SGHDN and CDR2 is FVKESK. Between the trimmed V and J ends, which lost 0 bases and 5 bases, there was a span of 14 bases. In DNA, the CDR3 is TGTGCCAGCAGCCAAGATCAAAGGTACGGCGACAATGAGCAGTTCTTC. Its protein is CASSQDQRYGDNEQFF.

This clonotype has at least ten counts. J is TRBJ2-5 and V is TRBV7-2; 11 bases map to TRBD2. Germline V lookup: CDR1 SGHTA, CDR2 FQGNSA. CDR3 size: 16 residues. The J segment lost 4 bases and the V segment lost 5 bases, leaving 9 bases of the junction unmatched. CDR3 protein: CASSRTSGSSRETQYF. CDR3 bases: TGTGCCAGCAGCCGAACTAGCGGGAGTAGTCGAGAGACCCAGTACTTC.

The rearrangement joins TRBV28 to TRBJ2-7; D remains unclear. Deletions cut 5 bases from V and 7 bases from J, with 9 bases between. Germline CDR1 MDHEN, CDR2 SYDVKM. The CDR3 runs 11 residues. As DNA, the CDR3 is TGTGCCAGCAGTCTCTTGCGGGAGCAGTACTTC. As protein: CASSLLREQYF.

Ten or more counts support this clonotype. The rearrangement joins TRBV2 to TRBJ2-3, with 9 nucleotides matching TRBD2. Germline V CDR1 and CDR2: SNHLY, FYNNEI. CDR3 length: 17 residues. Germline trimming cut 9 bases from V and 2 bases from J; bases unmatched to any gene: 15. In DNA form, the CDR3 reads TGTGCCAGTCCCCCTCCTAGCGGGAAGGGGAACACAGATACGCAGTATTTT. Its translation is CASPPPSGKGNTDTQYF. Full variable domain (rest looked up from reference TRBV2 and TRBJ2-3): EPEVTQTPSHQVTQMGQEVILRCVPISNHLYFYWYRQILGQKVEFLVSFYNNEISEKSEIFDDQFSVERPDGSNFTLKIRSTKLEDSAMYFCASPPPSGKGNTDTQYFGPGTRLTVL.

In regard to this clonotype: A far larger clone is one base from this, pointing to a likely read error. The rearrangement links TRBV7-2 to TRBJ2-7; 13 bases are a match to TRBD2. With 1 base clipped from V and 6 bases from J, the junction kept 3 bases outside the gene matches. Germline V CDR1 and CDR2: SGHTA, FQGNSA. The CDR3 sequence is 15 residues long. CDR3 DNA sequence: TGTGCCAGCAGCTTAGTACTAGCGGGAGGGTGCGAGCAGTACTTC. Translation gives CASSLVLAGGCEQYF.

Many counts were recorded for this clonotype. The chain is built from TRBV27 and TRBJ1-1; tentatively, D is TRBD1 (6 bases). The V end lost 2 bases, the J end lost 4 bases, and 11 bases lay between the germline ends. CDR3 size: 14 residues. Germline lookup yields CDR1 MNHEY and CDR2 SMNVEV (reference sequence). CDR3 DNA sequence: TGTGCCAGCAGTTTACAGGGGAGGTCCACTGAAGCTTTCTTT. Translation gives CASSLQGRSTEAFF.

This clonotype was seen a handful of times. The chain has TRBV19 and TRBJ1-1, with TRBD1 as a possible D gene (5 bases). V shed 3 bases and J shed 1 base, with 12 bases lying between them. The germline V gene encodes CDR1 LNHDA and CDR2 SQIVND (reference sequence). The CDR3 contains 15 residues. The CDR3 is CASSIDWTTNTEAFF. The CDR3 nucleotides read TGTGCCAGTAGTATTGATTGGACAACGAACACTGAAGCTTTCTTT.

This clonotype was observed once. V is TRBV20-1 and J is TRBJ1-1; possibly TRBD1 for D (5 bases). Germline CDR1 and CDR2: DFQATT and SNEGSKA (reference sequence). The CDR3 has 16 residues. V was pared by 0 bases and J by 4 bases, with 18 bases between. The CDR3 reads CSAREMGRWGGTEAFF. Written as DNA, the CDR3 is TGCAGTGCTAGAGAGATGGGGAGATGGGGGGGCACTGAAGCTTTCTTT.

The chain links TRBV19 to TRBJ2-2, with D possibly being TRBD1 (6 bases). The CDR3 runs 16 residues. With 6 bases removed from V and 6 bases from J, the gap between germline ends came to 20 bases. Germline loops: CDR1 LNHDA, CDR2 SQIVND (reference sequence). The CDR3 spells CASRLGWTDQAGELFF. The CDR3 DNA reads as TGTGCCAGTAGGTTGGGGTGGACAGATCAGGCCGGGGAGCTGTTTTTT.

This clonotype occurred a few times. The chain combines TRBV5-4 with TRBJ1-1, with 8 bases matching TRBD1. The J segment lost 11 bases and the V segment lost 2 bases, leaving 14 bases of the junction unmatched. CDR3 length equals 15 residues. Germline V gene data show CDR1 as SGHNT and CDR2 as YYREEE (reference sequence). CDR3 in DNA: TGTGCCAGCAGCTTCCAGGGGGCGAACAAAGGGCGGGCTTTCTTT. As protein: CASSFQGANKGRAFF.

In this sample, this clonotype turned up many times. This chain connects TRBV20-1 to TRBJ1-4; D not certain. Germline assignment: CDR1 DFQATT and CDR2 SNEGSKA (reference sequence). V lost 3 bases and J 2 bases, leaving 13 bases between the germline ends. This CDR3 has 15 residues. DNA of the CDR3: TGCAGTGCTAGTCGCTTCGCCACGACTAATGAAAAACTGTTTTTT. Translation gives CSASRFATTNEKLFF.

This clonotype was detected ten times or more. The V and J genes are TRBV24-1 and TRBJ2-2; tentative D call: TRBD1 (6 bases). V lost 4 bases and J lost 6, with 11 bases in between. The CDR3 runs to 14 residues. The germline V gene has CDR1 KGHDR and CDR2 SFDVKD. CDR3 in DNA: TGTGCCACCAGTGAGGGGGCGAAGCCCGGGGAGCTGTTTTTT. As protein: CATSEGAKPGELFF.

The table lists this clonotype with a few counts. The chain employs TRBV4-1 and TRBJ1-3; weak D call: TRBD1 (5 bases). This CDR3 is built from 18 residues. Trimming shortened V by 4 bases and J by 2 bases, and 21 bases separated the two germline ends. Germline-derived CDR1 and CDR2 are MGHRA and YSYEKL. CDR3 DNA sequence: TGCGCCAGCAGCCCCATCCTGTTTCGCAGGGAGACTGGAAACACCATATATTTT. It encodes CASSPILFRRETGNTIYF.

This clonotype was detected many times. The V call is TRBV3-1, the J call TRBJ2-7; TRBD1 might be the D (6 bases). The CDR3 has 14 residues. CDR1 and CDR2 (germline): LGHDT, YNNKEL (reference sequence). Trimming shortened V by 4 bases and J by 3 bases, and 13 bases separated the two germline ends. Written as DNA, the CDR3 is TGTGCCAGCAGCCCTGGCCGGGACATCTACGAGCAGTACTTC. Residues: CASSPGRDIYEQYF.

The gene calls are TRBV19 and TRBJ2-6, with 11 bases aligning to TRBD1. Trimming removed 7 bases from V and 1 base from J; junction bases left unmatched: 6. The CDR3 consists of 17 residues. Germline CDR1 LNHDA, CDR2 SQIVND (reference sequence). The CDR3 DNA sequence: TGTGCCAGTACCCTCCGGGACAGGGGGTCTGGGGCCAACGTCCTGACTTTC. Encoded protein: CASTLRDRGSGANVLTF.

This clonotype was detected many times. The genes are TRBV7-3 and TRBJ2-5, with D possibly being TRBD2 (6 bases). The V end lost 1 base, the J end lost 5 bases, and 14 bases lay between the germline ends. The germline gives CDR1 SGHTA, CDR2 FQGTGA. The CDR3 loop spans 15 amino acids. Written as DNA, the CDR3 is TGTGCCAGCAGCTTAATGGGCGGGGCACAGGAGACCCAGTACTTC. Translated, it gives CASSLMGGAQETQYF.

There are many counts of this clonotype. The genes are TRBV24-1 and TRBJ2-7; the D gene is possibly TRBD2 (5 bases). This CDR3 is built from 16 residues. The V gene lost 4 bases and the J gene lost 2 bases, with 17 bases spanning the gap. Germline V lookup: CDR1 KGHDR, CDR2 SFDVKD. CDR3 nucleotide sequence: TGTGCCACCAGTGACCCCCCCCGGACGGGAACCTACGAGCAGTACTTC. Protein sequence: CATSDPPRTGTYEQYF.

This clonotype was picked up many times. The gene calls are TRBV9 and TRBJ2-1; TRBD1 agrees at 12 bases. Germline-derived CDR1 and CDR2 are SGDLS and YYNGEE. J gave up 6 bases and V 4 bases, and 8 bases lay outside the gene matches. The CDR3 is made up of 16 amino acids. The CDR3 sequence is CASSTPGTGGINEQFF. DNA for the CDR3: TGTGCCAGCAGCACTCCCGGGACAGGGGGCATCAATGAGCAGTTCTTC.

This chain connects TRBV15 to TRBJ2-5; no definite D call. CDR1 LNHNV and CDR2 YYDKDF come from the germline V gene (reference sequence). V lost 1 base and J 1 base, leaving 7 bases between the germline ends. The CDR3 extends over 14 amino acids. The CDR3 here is CATSRGAGQETQYF. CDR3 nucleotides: TGTGCCACCAGCAGAGGGGCAGGCCAAGAGACCCAGTACTTC. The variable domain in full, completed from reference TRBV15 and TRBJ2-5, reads DAMVIQNPRYQVTQFGKPVTLSCSQTLNHNVMYWYQQKSSQAPKLLFHYYDKDFNNEADTPDNFQSRRPNTSFCFLDIRSPGLGDTAMYLCATSRGAGQETQYFGPGTRLLVL.

The CDR3 is CASSKNRQTNTEAFF. The CDR3 DNA is TGTGCCAGCAGTAAGAACAGACAGACTAACACTGAAGCTTTCTTT. J is TRBJ1-1 and V is TRBV6-1; a weak D match, TRBD1 (5 bases). This CDR3 contains 15 residues. Germline V gives CDR1 MNHNS, CDR2 SASEGT. V dropped 5 bases and J dropped 2 bases, with 15 bases sitting between them.